One sample yielded the 9 T cell receptor beta chains listed below, sequenced in a study of lung T cells in sarcoidosis with Löfgren's syndrome. TCRdb re-analysed the reads in MiXCR, keeping a single row per CDR3 protein. The sample lists roughly 63,000 distinct CDR3 sequences, about 20% occurring once. Sequences were obtained from CD4+ T cells from PBMCs. The receptor set was obtained from a human donor with sarcoidosis (Löfgren's syndrome or another form), or a control subject (not recorded which).

This clonotype was seen repeatedly, ten times or more. The V call is TRBV6-1, the J call TRBJ2-7; TRBD2 matches 11 bases. The ends lost 5 bases at V and 0 bases at J; junction bases unmatched: 6. The V gene's germline CDR1 is MNHNS and CDR2 SASEGT. The length of the CDR3 is 16 residues. The CDR3: CASSRRLAGSSYEQYV. The CDR3 region has the DNA TGTGCCAGCAGTCGACGACTAGCGGGGAGCTCCTACGAGCAGTACGTC.

This clonotype was observed many times. The rearrangement joins TRBV6-1 to TRBJ2-5, with D unresolved. The CDR3 covers 13 residues. CDR1 MNHNS and CDR2 SASEGT come from the germline V gene. V lost 6 bases to trimming and J lost 4 bases, with 12 bases between them. CDR3 nucleotides: TGTGCCAGCAGCCTCCTCACGGCAGAGACCCAGTACTTC. It yields the protein CASSLLTAETQYF.

This clonotype was picked up a small number of times. The gene calls are TRBV5-1 and TRBJ1-1, with D maybe TRBD1 (5 bases). This CDR3 contains 14 residues. The germline V gene has CDR1 SGHRS and CDR2 YFSETQ. V lost 6 bases to trimming and J lost 7 bases, with 19 bases between them. The CDR3 loop is CASTKTAGGDEAFF. The CDR3 bases are TGCGCCAGCACAAAGACAGCGGGGGGTGATGAAGCTTTCTTT.

Only a few counts were recorded for this clonotype. The chain couples TRBV29-1 to TRBJ2-3, with D perhaps matching TRBD2 (6 bases). Trimming took 5 bases from V and 3 from J, leaving 15 bases between them. CDR3 length equals 14 residues. The germline CDR1 and CDR2 sequences are SQVTM and ANQGSEA. The CDR3: CSVLLALRTDTQYF. The CDR3 coding sequence is TGCAGCGTTCTCCTAGCGCTCCGAACAGATACGCAGTATTTT.

This clonotype was seen at least ten times. The chain uses TRBV2 and TRBJ2-7; TRBD2 might be the D (5 bases). Trimming cost V 5 bases and J 2 bases, with 16 bases left between them. Per the germline V gene, CDR1 is SNHLY and CDR2 is FYNNEI. This CDR3 has 15 residues. DNA for the CDR3: TGTGCCAGCAGTTACGAACGGGGAGAGGCCTACGAGCAGTACTTC. Residues: CASSYERGEAYEQYF. The variable domain in full, completed from reference TRBV2 and TRBJ2-7, reads EPEVTQTPSHQVTQMGQEVILRCVPISNHLYFYWYRQILGQKVEFLVSFYNNEISEKSEIFDDQFSVERPDGSNFTLKIRSTKLEDSAMYFCASSYERGEAYEQYFGPGTRLTVT.

This clonotype occurred a few times. The rearrangement joins TRBV12-3 or TRBV12-4 to TRBJ2-7; TRBD1 matches 8 bases. V was clipped by 6 bases and J by 1 base; unmatched bases: 11. This CDR3 is 16 amino acids long. The CDR3 here is CASRKSGTGGSYEQYV. Here the CDR3 DNA reads TGTGCCAGCAGAAAATCCGGGACAGGAGGTTCCTACGAGCAGTACGTC.

This chain connects TRBV19 to TRBJ2-1; 7 nucleotides match TRBD2. This CDR3 contains 15 residues. Germline-derived CDR1 and CDR2 are LNHDA and SQIVND (reference sequence). The J segment lost 2 bases and the V segment lost 8 bases, leaving 9 bases of the junction unmatched. CDR3 coding DNA: TGTGCCAGTGGTTTGAGCGGGACGACCTACAATGAGCAGTTCTTC. Translating it yields CASGLSGTTYNEQFF. Looking up the rest from reference TRBV19 and TRBJ2-1 gives the full variable domain: DGGITQSPKYLFRKEGQNVTLSCEQNLNHDAMYWYRQDPGQGLRLIYYSQIVNDFQKGDIAEGYSVSREKKESFPLTVTSAQKNPTAFYLCASGLSGTTYNEQFFGPGTRLTVL.

In its sample, this clonotype was seen a few times. This chain connects TRBV12-3 or TRBV12-4 to TRBJ1-6, with D unclear. Trimming shortened V by 0 bases and J by 17 bases, and 11 bases separated the two germline ends. This CDR3 has 12 residues. The CDR3 is CASSLAGPDIHF. CDR3 in DNA: TGTGCCAGCAGTTTAGCGGGCCCAGATATCCACTTT.

There are many counts of this clonotype. The chain uses TRBV27 and TRBJ1-1; D is ambiguous. V was pared by 5 bases and J by 2 bases, with 12 bases between. CDR3 size: 14 residues. Germline CDR1 and CDR2: MNHEY and SMNVEV (reference sequence). CDR3 nucleotide sequence: TGTGCCAGCAGTCGCCTTGAGATCAACACTGAAGCTTTCTTT. Translated: CASSRLEINTEAFF.